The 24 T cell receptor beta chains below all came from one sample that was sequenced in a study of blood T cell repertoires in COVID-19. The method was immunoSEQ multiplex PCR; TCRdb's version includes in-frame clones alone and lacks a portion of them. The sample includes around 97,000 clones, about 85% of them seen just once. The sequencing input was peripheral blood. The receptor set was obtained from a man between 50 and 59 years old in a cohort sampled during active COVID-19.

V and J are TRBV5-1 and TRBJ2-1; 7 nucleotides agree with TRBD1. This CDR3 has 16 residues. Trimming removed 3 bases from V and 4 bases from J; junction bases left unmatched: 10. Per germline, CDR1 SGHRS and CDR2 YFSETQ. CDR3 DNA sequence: TGCGCCAGCAGCTCCAGACAGGGTGGATCGTACAATGAGCAGTTCTTC. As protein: CASSSRQGGSYNEQFF.

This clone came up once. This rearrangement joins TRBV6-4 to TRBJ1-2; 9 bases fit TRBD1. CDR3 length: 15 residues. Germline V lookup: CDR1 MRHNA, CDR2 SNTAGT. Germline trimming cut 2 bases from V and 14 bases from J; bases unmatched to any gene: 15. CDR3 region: CASSDLGPGQGRRTF. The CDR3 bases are TGTGCCAGCAGTGACCTAGGACCGGGACAGGGCCGGAGGACCTTC.

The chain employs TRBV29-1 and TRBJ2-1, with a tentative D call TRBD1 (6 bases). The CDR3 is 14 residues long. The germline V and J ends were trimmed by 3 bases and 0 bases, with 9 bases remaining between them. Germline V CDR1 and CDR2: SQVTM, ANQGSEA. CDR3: CSVDADSSYNEQFF. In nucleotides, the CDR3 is TGCAGCGTTGACGCGGACAGCTCCTACAATGAGCAGTTCTTC.

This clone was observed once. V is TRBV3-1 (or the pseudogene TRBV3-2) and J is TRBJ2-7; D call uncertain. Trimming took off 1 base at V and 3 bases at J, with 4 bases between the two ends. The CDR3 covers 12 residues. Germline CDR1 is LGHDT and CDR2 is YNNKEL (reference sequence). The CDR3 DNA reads TGTGCCAGCAGCCAAGTAGACTACGAGCAGTACTTC. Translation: CASSQVDYEQYF.

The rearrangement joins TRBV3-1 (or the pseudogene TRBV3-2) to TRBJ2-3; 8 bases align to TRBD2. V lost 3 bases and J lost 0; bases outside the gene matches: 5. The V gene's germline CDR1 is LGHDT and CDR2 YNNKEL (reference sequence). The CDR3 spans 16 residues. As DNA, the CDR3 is TGTGCCAGCAGCCAGCGGCGGGGGGCTAGCACAGATACGCAGTATTTT. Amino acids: CASSQRRGASTDTQYF.

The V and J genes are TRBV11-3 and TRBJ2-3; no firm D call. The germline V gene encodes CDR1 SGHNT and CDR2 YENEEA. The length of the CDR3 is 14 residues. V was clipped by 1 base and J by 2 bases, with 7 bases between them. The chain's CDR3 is CASSLASNTDTQYF. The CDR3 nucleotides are TGTGCCAGCAGCTTAGCCAGTAACACAGATACGCAGTATTTT.

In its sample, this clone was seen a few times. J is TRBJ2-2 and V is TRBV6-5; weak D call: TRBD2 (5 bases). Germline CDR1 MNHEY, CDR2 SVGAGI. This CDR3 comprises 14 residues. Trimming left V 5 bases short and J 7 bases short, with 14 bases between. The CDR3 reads CASSPGMIVGELFF. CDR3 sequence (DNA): TGTGCCAGCAGTCCCGGGATGATTGTCGGGGAGCTGTTTTTT.

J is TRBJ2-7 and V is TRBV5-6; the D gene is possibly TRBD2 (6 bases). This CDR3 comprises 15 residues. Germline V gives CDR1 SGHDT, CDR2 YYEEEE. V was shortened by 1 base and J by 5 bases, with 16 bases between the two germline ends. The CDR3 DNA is TGTGCCAGCAGCTTGTACGGGACTGCCCTCCACGAGCAGTACTTC. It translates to CASSLYGTALHEQYF.

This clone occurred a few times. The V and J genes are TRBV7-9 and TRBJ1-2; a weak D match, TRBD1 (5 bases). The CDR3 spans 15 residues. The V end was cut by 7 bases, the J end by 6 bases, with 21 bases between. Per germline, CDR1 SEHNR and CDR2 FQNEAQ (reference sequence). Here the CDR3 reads CASTFSGAEGNGYTF. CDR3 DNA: TGTGCCAGCACCTTTAGCGGGGCAGAAGGTAATGGCTACACCTTC.

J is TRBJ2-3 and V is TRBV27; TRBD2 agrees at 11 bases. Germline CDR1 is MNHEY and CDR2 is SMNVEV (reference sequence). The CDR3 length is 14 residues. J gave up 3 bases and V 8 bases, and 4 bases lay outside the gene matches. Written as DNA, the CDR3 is TGTGCCAGCGTAGCGGGGGGGCCGACAGATACGCAGTATTTT. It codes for CASVAGGPTDTQYF.

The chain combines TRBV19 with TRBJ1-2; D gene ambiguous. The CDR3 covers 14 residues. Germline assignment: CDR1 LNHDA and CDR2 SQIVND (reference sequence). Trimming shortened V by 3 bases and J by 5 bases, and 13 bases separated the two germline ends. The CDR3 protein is CASSIQSHGYGYTF. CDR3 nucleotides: TGTGCCAGTAGTATCCAGTCCCACGGGTATGGCTACACCTTC.

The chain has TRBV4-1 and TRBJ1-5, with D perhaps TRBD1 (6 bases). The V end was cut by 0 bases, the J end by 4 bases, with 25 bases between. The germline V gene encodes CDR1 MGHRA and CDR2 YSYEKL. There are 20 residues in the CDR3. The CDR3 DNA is TGCGCCAGCAGCCAAGAGAGGGGAATACACAGGGAAGGACGGAATCAGCCCCAGCATTTT. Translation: CASSQERGIHREGRNQPQHF.

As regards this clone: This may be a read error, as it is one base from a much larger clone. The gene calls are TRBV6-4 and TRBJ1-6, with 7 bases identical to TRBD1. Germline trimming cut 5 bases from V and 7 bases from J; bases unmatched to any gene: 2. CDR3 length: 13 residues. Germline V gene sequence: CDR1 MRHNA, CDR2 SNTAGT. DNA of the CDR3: TGTGCCAGCAGTCAACAGGGGAATTCACCCCTCCACTTT. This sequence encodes CASSQQGNSPLHF.

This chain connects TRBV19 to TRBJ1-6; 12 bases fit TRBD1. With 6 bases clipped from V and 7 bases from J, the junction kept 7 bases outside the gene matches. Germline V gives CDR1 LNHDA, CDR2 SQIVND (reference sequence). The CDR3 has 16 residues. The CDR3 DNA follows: TGTGCCAGTAGCCCCGGGACAGGGGGCGCGAATTCACCCCTCCACTTT. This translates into CASSPGTGGANSPLHF.

CDR3 sequence: CAGGTGNTGELFF. The CDR3 DNA reads TGTGCCGGAGGGACAGGGAACACCGGGGAGCTGTTTTTT. The chain joins TRBV10-3 to TRBJ2-2; TRBD1 agrees at 8 bases. From germline, CDR1 is ENHRY and CDR2 SYGVKD. CDR3 length: 13 residues. V was clipped by 11 bases and J by 1 base; unmatched bases: 3.

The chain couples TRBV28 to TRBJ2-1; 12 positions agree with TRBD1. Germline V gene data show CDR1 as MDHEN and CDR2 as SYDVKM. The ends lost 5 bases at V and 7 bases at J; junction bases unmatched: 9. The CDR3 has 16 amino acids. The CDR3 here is CASSGRDRGLDNEQFF. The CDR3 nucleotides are TGTGCCAGCAGTGGCCGGGACAGGGGGCTGGATAATGAGCAGTTCTTC.

This chain's CDR3 is CASSLVESYGYTF. In DNA form, the CDR3 reads TGCGCCAGCAGCTTGGTGGAGTCGTATGGCTACACCTTC. The gene calls are TRBV5-1 and TRBJ1-2; the D is unclear. Germline-derived CDR1 and CDR2 are SGHRS and YFSETQ. V was pared by 0 bases and J by 5 bases, with 8 bases between. The CDR3 spans 13 residues.

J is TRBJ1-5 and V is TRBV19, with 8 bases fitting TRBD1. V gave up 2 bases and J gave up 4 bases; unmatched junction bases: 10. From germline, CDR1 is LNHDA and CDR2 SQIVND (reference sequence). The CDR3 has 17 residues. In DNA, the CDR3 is TGTGCCAGTAGTATATTTGAACAGGGGGTGGGGAATCAGCCCCAGCATTTT. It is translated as CASSIFEQGVGNQPQHF.

The CDR3: CASSEVVGRGQGRNEQFF. The CDR3 coding sequence is TGTGCCAGCAGTGAAGTGGTTGGGCGTGGGCAGGGAAGGAATGAGCAGTTCTTC. V is TRBV2 and J is TRBJ2-1; possibly TRBD1 for D (5 bases). The CDR3 is 18 amino acids. Deletions cut 1 base from V and 7 bases from J, with 23 bases between. The V gene's germline CDR1 is SNHLY and CDR2 FYNNEI.

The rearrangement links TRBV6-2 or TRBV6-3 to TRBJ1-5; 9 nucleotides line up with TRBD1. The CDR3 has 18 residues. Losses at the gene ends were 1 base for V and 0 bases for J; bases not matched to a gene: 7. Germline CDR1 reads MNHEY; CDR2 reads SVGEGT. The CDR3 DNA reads TGTGCCAGCAGTTACTTTCGTACAGGGGGCTATAGCAATCAGCCCCAGCATTTT. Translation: CASSYFRTGGYSNQPQHF.

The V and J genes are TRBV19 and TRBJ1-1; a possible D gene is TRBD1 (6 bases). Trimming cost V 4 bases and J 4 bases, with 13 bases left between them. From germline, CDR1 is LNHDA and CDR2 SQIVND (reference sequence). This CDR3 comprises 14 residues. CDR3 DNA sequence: TGTGCCAGTAGTAAGGGGGTTGAACGCACTGAAGCTTTCTTT. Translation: CASSKGVERTEAFF.

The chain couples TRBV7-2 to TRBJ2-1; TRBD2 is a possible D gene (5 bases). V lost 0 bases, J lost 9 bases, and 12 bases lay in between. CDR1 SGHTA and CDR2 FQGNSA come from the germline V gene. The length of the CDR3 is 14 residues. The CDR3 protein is CASSLAGRSGEQFF. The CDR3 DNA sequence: TGTGCCAGCAGCTTAGCCGGTAGGAGCGGTGAGCAGTTCTTC.

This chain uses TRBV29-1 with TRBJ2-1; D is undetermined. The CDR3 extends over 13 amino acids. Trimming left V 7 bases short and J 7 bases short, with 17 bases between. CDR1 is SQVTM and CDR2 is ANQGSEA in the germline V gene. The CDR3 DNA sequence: TGCAGCGCCCGGAATCTGGGCCTGAATGAGCAGTTCTTC. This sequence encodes CSARNLGLNEQFF.

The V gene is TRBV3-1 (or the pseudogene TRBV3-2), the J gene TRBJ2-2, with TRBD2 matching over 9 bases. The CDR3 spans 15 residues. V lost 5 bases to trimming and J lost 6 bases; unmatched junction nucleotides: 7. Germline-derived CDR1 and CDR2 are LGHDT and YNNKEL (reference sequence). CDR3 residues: CASSFNAGGPGELFF. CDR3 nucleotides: TGTGCCAGCAGCTTCAACGCGGGGGGGCCCGGGGAGCTGTTTTTT.